The 19 T cell receptor beta chains presented below share a single source sample, sequenced in a study of T cells in localized non-small cell lung cancer. TCRdb's table, derived via immunoSEQ multiplex PCR, lists solely in-frame clones and lacks some. This sample yields 40,000 or so clones, of which around 88% are seen a single time; about 6.4% belongs to the top ten. The input for sequencing was peripheral blood, taken before any cancer treatment. Receptors were obtained from a man aged 40-75 years with stage I lung adenocarcinoma.

The table lists this clone with a count of one. The chain is built from TRBV4-3 and TRBJ2-3, with TRBD2 matching 7 bases. The CDR3 length is 17 residues. The ends lost 1 base at V and 5 bases at J; junction bases unmatched: 12. From germline, CDR1 is LGHNA and CDR2 YSLEER. CDR3 coding DNA: TGCGCCAGCAGCCAAGCTACCTGGGAGGGAAGGCGAGATACGCAGTATTTT. It is translated as CASSQATWEGRRDTQYF.

The rearrangement uses TRBV7-9 and TRBJ2-3, with 16 bases matching TRBD2. Trimming took 3 bases from V and 1 from J; bases not matched to a gene: 1. This CDR3 is 17 amino acids long. Germline CDR1 and CDR2: SEHNR and FQNEAQ (reference sequence). CDR3: CASSLGTSGGGTDTQYF. CDR3 sequence (DNA): TGTGCCAGCAGCTTGGGGACTAGCGGGGGGGGCACAGATACGCAGTATTTT.

V usage is TRBV4-1 and J usage is TRBJ1-2; a weak D match, TRBD1 (6 bases). This CDR3 is built from 15 residues. V was trimmed by 3 bases and J by 3 bases, leaving 14 bases between them. Germline CDR1 and CDR2: MGHRA and YSYEKL. The CDR3 region is CASSHGRRGDYGYTF. The CDR3 DNA follows: TGCGCCAGCAGCCATGGACGGAGGGGGGACTATGGCTACACCTTC.

CDR3 in DNA: TGCGCCAGCAGCCTCTCCTCGACAGGGGGAAAAGGTGGCTACACCTTC. Amino acid sequence: CASSLSSTGGKGGYTF. The rearrangement joins TRBV4-3 to TRBJ1-2; 9 bases match TRBD1. After removal of 4 bases from V and 7 bases from J, the junction contained 13 bases not matched to a gene. This CDR3 is built from 16 residues. The V gene's germline CDR1 is LGHNA and CDR2 YSLEER.

The rearrangement uses TRBV7-6 and TRBJ2-2; no reliable D call. Germline assignment: CDR1 SGHVS and CDR2 FNYEAQ. CDR3 size: 13 residues. V gave up 6 bases and J gave up 3 bases, with 8 bases separating them. CDR3 in DNA: TGTGCCAGCAGATCCGGAGACACCGGGGAGCTGTTTTTT. Its protein is CASRSGDTGELFF.

The V and J genes are TRBV30 and TRBJ1-1, with a weak D call TRBD1 (6 bases). Germline V gives CDR1 GTSNPN, CDR2 SVGIG (reference sequence). V gave up 5 bases and J gave up 5 bases, with 12 bases separating them. This CDR3 has 12 amino acids. This CDR3 reads CAWGGGTTEAFF. For the CDR3, the DNA is TGTGCCTGGGGAGGGGGTACGACTGAAGCTTTCTTT.

The V gene is TRBV7-9, the J gene TRBJ2-7, with D maybe TRBD2 (6 bases). The CDR3 totals 14 residues. V was pared by 3 bases and J by 0 bases, with 9 bases between. Germline V lookup: CDR1 SEHNR, CDR2 FQNEAQ (reference sequence). For the CDR3, the DNA is TGTGCCAGCAGCTTTACCGGGAGCTCCTACGAGCAGTACTTC. Its protein is CASSFTGSSYEQYF.

This chain connects TRBV7-9 to TRBJ2-2, with D perhaps TRBD1 (6 bases). CDR1 is SEHNR, CDR2 FQNEAQ, per germline (reference sequence). The germline V and J ends were trimmed by 7 bases and 1 base, with 13 bases remaining between them. The CDR3 contains 15 residues. The CDR3 DNA follows: TGTGCCAGCAACGACAGGCTAATGAACACCGGGGAGCTGTTTTTT. The encoded protein is CASNDRLMNTGELFF.

This chain links TRBV10-3 with TRBJ1-5, with D possibly matching TRBD1 (5 bases). The germline V gene encodes CDR1 ENHRY and CDR2 SYGVKD. CDR3 length: 13 residues. Trimming pared 5 bases from V and 6 bases from J, leaving 11 bases between. The chain's CDR3 is CAISQGRGQPQHF. CDR3 DNA sequence: TGTGCCATCAGTCAAGGGAGGGGTCAGCCCCAGCATTTT.

The gene calls are TRBV9 and TRBJ2-1; D is ambiguous. Germline CDR1 SGDLS, CDR2 YYNGEE. This CDR3 is built from 12 residues. V lost 2 bases and J lost 5, with 5 bases in between. The DNA of the CDR3 is TGTGCCAGCAGCGTCGGAAACAATGAGCAGTTCTTC. It encodes CASSVGNNEQFF.

The rearrangement joins TRBV28 to TRBJ2-2; D is undetermined. The germline V gene has CDR1 MDHEN and CDR2 SYDVKM. The CDR3 has 14 residues. V dropped 6 bases and J dropped 2 bases, with 10 bases sitting between them. CDR3 nucleotides: TGTGCCAGCAGGGATAACAGTAACACCGGGGAGCTGTTTTTT. Amino acid sequence: CASRDNSNTGELFF.

J is TRBJ2-1 and V is TRBV28; 8 positions agree with TRBD2. This CDR3 comprises 17 residues. V shed 6 bases, J shed 0 bases, and the junction held 10 bases outside the gene matches. Germline CDR1 MDHEN, CDR2 SYDVKM. The CDR3 nucleotides read TGTGCCAGCAGCTCCTCACTAGCGGCTAGCTCCTACAATGAGCAGTTCTTC. It codes for CASSSSLAASSYNEQFF.

This chain uses TRBV5-6 with TRBJ2-3, with D possibly being TRBD1 (5 bases). The germline gives CDR1 SGHDT, CDR2 YYEEEE. Trimming stripped 4 bases from V and 3 bases from J, with 12 bases between. This CDR3 is 14 amino acids long. CDR3 loop: CASSALQATDTQYF. The CDR3 region has the DNA TGTGCCAGCAGCGCCTTACAGGCTACAGATACGCAGTATTTT.

This CDR3 reads CASSQDTGREKLFF. For the CDR3, the DNA is TGTGCCAGCAGCCAAGACACGGGGAGGGAAAAACTGTTTTTT. The chain uses TRBV4-2 and TRBJ1-4; no definite D call. The germline V gene has CDR1 LGHNA and CDR2 YNFKEQ. CDR3 size: 14 residues. Trimming removed 0 bases at V and 8 bases at J, with 10 bases between.

The genes are TRBV15 and TRBJ1-3; D is undetermined. The CDR3 has 15 amino acids. V gave up 0 bases and J gave up 3 bases, with 9 bases separating them. Germline CDR1 and CDR2: LNHNV and YYDKDF (reference sequence). CDR3 DNA: TGTGCCACCAGCAGAGATGCAGGATTTGGAAACACCATATATTTT. As protein: CATSRDAGFGNTIYF. Based on the CDR3 plus reference TRBV15 and TRBJ1-3, the full variable domain is DAMVIQNPRYQVTQFGKPVTLSCSQTLNHNVMYWYQQKSSQAPKLLFHYYDKDFNNEADTPDNFQSRRPNTSFCFLDIRSPGLGDTAMYLCATSRDAGFGNTIYFGEGSWLTVV.

V gene TRBV7-2 combines with J gene TRBJ2-3; D uncertain. V lost 1 base and J lost 2, with 4 bases in between. This CDR3 has 13 residues. Germline V gene sequence: CDR1 SGHTA, CDR2 FQGNSA. The CDR3 bases are TGTGCCAGCAGCTTAGTCTCCACAGATACGCAGTATTTT. As protein: CASSLVSTDTQYF.

This clone showed up just once. The chain links TRBV6-1 to TRBJ2-7, with 10 bases that match TRBD1. J was trimmed by 3 bases and V by 4 bases; bases with no gene match: 3. The CDR3 spans 14 residues. Germline V gene lookup returns CDR1 MNHNS and CDR2 SASEGT. The CDR3 bases are TGTGCCAGCAGTGGGGACAGGGGTGTCTACGAGCAGTACTTC. Translating gives CASSGDRGVYEQYF.

This sequence joins TRBV9 and TRBJ1-4; D is perhaps TRBD1 (6 bases). This CDR3 comprises 14 residues. Per germline, CDR1 SGDLS and CDR2 YYNGEE. V lost 3 bases to trimming and J lost 4 bases, with 10 bases between them. CDR3 sequence (DNA): TGTGCCAGCAGCGCCGGGACAAATAATGAAAAACTGTTTTTT. It specifies CASSAGTNNEKLFF.

The chain is built from TRBV7-8 and TRBJ2-7; 9 bases match TRBD1. Germline CDR1 reads SGHVS; CDR2 reads FQNEAQ. J was trimmed by 6 bases and V by 5 bases; bases with no gene match: 14. This CDR3 has 16 residues. This chain's CDR3 is CASSIYPGQGSGEQYF. In nucleotides, the CDR3 is TGTGCCAGCAGCATCTATCCGGGACAGGGTTCCGGCGAGCAGTACTTC.